This T cell receptor (beta chain) is drawn from a study of blood T cell repertoires in COVID-19. Study-wide context: COVID-19 samples, acute and convalescent, were from the United States, Italy and Spain. Nucleic acid was either cDNA or gDNA, and it came from T cells, B-cell-depleted T cells, or PBMCs.

In the study's own analysis: Cell counts per sample came from amplifying reference gene primers. Sequencing was performed with immunoSEQ multiplex PCR; in TCRdb, only in-frame clones are kept and a portion is missing. From that table come the V and J calls and clone size; the DNA was used to work out D and trimming. The sample consists of 250,000 or so clones, 85% to 90% of them appearing once. The CDR3 sequence is 13 residues long. V was shortened by 3 bases and J by 4 bases, with 11 bases between the two germline ends. This TCR was recovered from a woman aged 40 to 50 who had recovered from COVID-19. The V gene is TRBV5-3, the J gene TRBJ2-7; D is perhaps TRBD1 (6 bases). TRBV5-3 is labeled an ORF, and its function is uncertain. The sample was peripheral blood. CDR3 sequence reads: CARSSITGYEQYF. Here the CDR3 DNA reads TGTGCCAGAAGCTCTATTACAGGGTACGAGCAGTACTTC.